The sequence of this T cell receptor beta chain was determined in a study of T-cell reconstitution after alpha-beta-depleted transplantation in children (TCRdb year 2016). Study-level background: Using TCR repertoire profiling, the study quantitatively followed how T-cell immune reconstitution unfolded in children after TCRalphabeta/CD19-depleted allogeneic hematopoietic cell transplantation.

With regard to this clonotype: Its antigen remains undetermined. No base quality values were provided; no much bigger clone lies one nucleotide off.

Library preparation employed PCR. Sequencing relied on an Illumina HiSeq 2500. To normalize quantification of the TCRbeta repertoire, the TCR libraries were built with molecular barcoding that relied on unique molecular identifiers. The public sequencing data were trimmed at Q25 with fastp and processed into clonotypes with MiXCR by TCRdb, which kept only in-frame beta chains. Rows matching on CDR3 protein sequence are summarized as one entry with the most common DNA and genes. The sample has approximately 520,000 distinct CDR3 sequences on record, around a third of them singletons. The ten largest clones take up 2% to 3% of the sample. The germline V gene (reference sequence) gives CDR1 as LNHDA and CDR2 as SQIVND. The junction shows trimming of 4 bases on V and 6 bases on J, and the gene matches do not reach 10 bases of it. CDR3 length: 15 amino acids, cysteine to phenylalanine. Only the CDR3 portion is preserved as DNA: 45 bases, with reading frame beginning at the first base.

This TCR came from a human donor who donated a stem cell graft to a child with aplastic anemia. The sequence is built from TRBV19 and TRBJ2-3; TRBD1 matches 7 bases in the middle. Material: PBMCs from the stem cell graft donor, obtained from the stem cell graft. The CDR3 loop reads CASSTLGGAGDTQYF. In nucleotides, the sequence is TGTGCCAGTAGTACCTTAGGGGGCGCAGGGGATACGCAGTATTTT.